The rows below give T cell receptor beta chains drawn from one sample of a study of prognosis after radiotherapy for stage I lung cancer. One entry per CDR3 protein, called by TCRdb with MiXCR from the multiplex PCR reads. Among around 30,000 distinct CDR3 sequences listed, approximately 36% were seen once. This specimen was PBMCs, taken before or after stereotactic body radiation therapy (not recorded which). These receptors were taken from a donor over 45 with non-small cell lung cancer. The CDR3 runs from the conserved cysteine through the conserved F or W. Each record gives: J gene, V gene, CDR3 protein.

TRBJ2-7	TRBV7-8	CTSSLAPGLAEISYEQYF
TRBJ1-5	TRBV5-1	CASSRRIQPQHF
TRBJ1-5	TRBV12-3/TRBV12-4	CASSPRRTGGGNQPQHF
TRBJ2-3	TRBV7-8	CASSLVATQPTDTQYF
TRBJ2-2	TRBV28	CAISRRGGGELFF
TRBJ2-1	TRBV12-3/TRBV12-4	CASRSGGRGEQFF
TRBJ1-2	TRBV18	CASSAGYEDGYTF
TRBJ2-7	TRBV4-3	CASSQDFRDVPNEQYF
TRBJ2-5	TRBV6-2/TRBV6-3	CAGTAIGGTLQETQYF
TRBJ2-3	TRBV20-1	CSASLRRGADTQYF
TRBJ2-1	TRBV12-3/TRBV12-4	CATRGGGPHNEQFF
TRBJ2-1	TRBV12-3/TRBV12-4	CASRPGFSGEQFF
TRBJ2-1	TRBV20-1	CSAQNNEQFF
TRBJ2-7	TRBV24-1	CATKSPGPVSYEQYF
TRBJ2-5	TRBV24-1	CATSLVPQETQYF
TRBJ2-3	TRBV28	CASSTLGAGFLDTQYF
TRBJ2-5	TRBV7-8	CATGASGSGETQYF
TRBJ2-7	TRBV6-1	CATRQGAGYEQYF
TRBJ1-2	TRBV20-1	CSARTGSSGYTF
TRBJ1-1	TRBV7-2	CASSFAGSTEAFF
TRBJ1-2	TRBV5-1	CASILRDPAVDGYTF
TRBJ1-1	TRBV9	CASSPSGNTEAFF
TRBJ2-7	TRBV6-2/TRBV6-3	CASSGASVASHYEQYF
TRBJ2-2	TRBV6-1	CASSGGQGATGELFF
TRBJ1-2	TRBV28	CASSPGGGPRYGYTF
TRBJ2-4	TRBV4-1	CASSQERQGAKNIQYF